These T cell receptor beta chains were read from a single sample in a study of response to subunit inactivated influenza vaccine. TCRdb re-analysed the RT-PCR reads in MiXCR, keeping a single row per CDR3 protein. The sample has approximately 160,000 distinct CDR3 sequences, approximately 12% seen once; the top ten hold about 40%. Specimen: CD8+ T cells sorted from PBMCs, collected around 25 months after vaccination. The source is a man between 50 and 69 years old who received an inactivated influenza vaccine. The CDR3 runs from the conserved cysteine through the conserved F or W. The order of the fields is D gene, clone size, V gene, J gene, CDR3 protein, CDR3 DNA. D genes are given only for firm matches. Clone size, where shown, is once, few, many, or a class for clones that have expanded.

D: TRBD1
size: few
V: TRBV6-2/TRBV6-3
J: TRBJ1-1
CDR3: CASSYSDRVTEAFF
DNA: TGTGCCAGCAGTTACTCAGACAGGGTAACTGAAGCTTTCTTT

D: TRBD1
size: -
V: TRBV5-1
J: TRBJ2-4
CDR3: CASSLGNTGVKNIQYF
DNA: TGCGCCAGCAGCTTGGGCAATACAGGGGTCAAAAACATTCAGTACTTC

D: -
size: -
V: TRBV27
J: TRBJ1-4
CDR3: CASSLWGPTTNEKLFF
DNA: TGTGCCAGCAGTTTATGGGGACCGACAACTAATGAAAAACTGTTTTTT

D: -
size: -
V: TRBV6-1
J: TRBJ2-4
CDR3: CASSTRAGTLAKNIQYF
DNA: TGTGCCAGCAGTACGCGGGCCGGTACCCTAGCCAAAAACATTCAGTACTTC

D: TRBD2
size: -
V: TRBV3-1
J: TRBJ2-5
CDR3: CATCQRGTRDPYQETQYF
DNA: TGTGCCACCTGCCAGAGGGGGACTAGGGACCCGTACCAAGAGACCCAGTACTTC

D: -
size: few
V: TRBV7-9
J: TRBJ2-7
CDR3: CASGLADYEQYF
DNA: TGTGCCAGCGGGTTAGCGGACTACGAGCAGTACTTC

D: -
size: few
V: TRBV28
J: TRBJ1-4
CDR3: CASSRDQEEEKLFF
DNA: TGTGCCAGCAGTCGGGACCAAGAAGAGGAAAAACTGTTTTTT

D: -
size: many
V: TRBV6-5
J: TRBJ2-7
CDR3: CASSYGQETGYEQYF
DNA: TGTGCCAGCAGTTACGGGCAGGAAACGGGCTACGAGCAGTACTTC

D: TRBD2
size: few
V: TRBV4-3
J: TRBJ2-7
CDR3: CASSQDPAGGPYEQYF
DNA: TGCGCCAGCAGCCAAGACCCAGCGGGAGGGCCATACGAGCAGTACTTC

D: -
size: many
V: TRBV7-8
J: TRBJ2-3
CDR3: CASNSRRTDTQYF
DNA: TGTGCCAGCAACTCCCGCCGAACAGATACGCAGTATTTT

D: -
size: many
V: TRBV16
J: TRBJ1-1
CDR3: CASSQSTNIWAFF
DNA: TGTGCCAGCAGCCAATCCACAAATATCTGGGCTTTCTTT

D: TRBD1
size: many
V: TRBV2
J: TRBJ2-1
CDR3: CASREDRGGYNEQFF
DNA: TGTGCCAGCAGAGAGGACAGGGGGGGCTACAATGAGCAGTTCTTC

D: -
size: -
V: TRBV6-5
J: TRBJ1-2
CDR3: CATRRDNYGYTF
DNA: TGTGCCACCCGGAGGGACAACTATGGCTACACCTTC

D: -
size: -
V: TRBV15
J: TRBJ2-7
CDR3: CATSGRWDEQYF
DNA: TGTGCCACCAGCGGACGGTGGGACGAGCAGTACTTC

D: TRBD2
size: -
V: TRBV24-1
J: TRBJ2-1
CDR3: CATGSGGSYNEQFF
DNA: TGTGCCACCGGATCGGGGGGCTCCTACAATGAGCAGTTCTTC

D: TRBD2
size: -
V: TRBV4-2
J: TRBJ2-3
CDR3: CASSQDGLADAFTDTQYF
DNA: TGTGCCAGCAGCCAAGATGGACTAGCCGATGCTTTTACAGATACGCAGTATTTT

D: TRBD2
size: few
V: TRBV7-6
J: TRBJ2-2
CDR3: CASSRLAGRGGELFF
DNA: TGTGCCAGCAGTCGACTAGCGGGAAGGGGCGGGGAGCTGTTTTTT

D: TRBD1
size: -
V: TRBV20-1
J: TRBJ2-7
CDR3: CSARSGQESSYEQYF
DNA: TGCAGTGCTAGAAGTGGACAGGAGAGCTCCTACGAGCAGTACTTC

D: TRBD1
size: -
V: TRBV16
J: TRBJ2-7
CDR3: CASSPPGGEQYF
DNA: TGTGCCAGCAGCCCCCCAGGGGGAGAGCAGTACTTC

D: -
size: many
V: TRBV20-1
J: TRBJ2-2
CDR3: CSARVMGTNTGELFF
DNA: TGCAGTGCTAGAGTTATGGGAACGAACACCGGGGAGCTGTTTTTT

D: -
size: many
V: TRBV12-3/TRBV12-4
J: TRBJ2-3
CDR3: CASSLGGLDTDTQYF
DNA: TGTGCCAGCAGCCTTGGAGGTCTAGACACAGATACGCAGTATTTT

D: TRBD1
size: many
V: TRBV25-1
J: TRBJ2-7
CDR3: CASSHGTGSYEQYF
DNA: TGTGCCAGCAGTCACGGGACAGGGTCGTACGAGCAGTACTTC

D: -
size: many
V: TRBV4-2
J: TRBJ2-2
CDR3: CASSQEPGNTGELFF
DNA: TGTGCCAGCAGCCAAGAGCCGGGCAACACCGGGGAGCTGTTTTTT

D: -
size: many
V: TRBV7-9
J: TRBJ1-2
CDR3: CASSLAAADGYTF
DNA: TGTGCCAGCAGCTTAGCGGCCGCGGATGGCTACACCTTC

D: TRBD2
size: -
V: TRBV30
J: TRBJ2-1
CDR3: CAWRGTSDFSYNEQFF
DNA: TGTGCCTGGAGAGGGACTAGCGATTTTTCCTACAATGAGCAGTTCTTC

D: -
size: few
V: TRBV12-5
J: TRBJ2-1
CDR3: CASAPTPTSFNEQFF
DNA: TGTGCTAGTGCCCCAACCCCGACTAGTTTCAATGAGCAGTTCTTC

D: TRBD2
size: few
V: TRBV4-3
J: TRBJ2-7
CDR3: CASSQGTSGVYEQYF
DNA: TGCGCCAGCAGCCAGGGAACTAGCGGGGTCTACGAGCAGTACTTC

D: -
size: -
V: TRBV27
J: TRBJ1-5
CDR3: CASSPLESNQPQHF
DNA: TGTGCCAGCAGCCCGCTTGAGAGCAATCAGCCCCAGCATTTT

D: -
size: few
V: TRBV6-5
J: TRBJ2-4
CDR3: CASSYPGTPIAKNIQYF
DNA: TGTGCCAGCAGTTATCCCGGGACGCCCATAGCCAAAAACATTCAGTACTTC

D: -
size: -
V: TRBV4-1
J: TRBJ1-2
CDR3: CAISPRRDYDYGYTF
DNA: TGCGCCATCAGCCCTCGACGGGATTATGACTATGGCTACACCTTC

D: TRBD1
size: few
V: TRBV11-2
J: TRBJ2-7
CDR3: CASSLGDSEYEQYF
DNA: TGTGCCAGCAGCTTGGGGGACAGCGAGTACGAGCAGTACTTC

D: -
size: few
V: TRBV9
J: TRBJ1-1
CDR3: CASSEGWGYTEAFF
DNA: TGTGCCAGCAGCGAGGGTTGGGGGTACACTGAAGCTTTCTTT

D: TRBD2
size: -
V: TRBV6-2/TRBV6-3
J: TRBJ2-7
CDR3: CASSVGLARMSSYEQYF
DNA: TGTGCCAGCAGCGTAGGACTAGCGAGGATGAGCTCCTACGAGCAGTACTTC

D: -
size: few
V: TRBV12-3/TRBV12-4
J: TRBJ2-3
CDR3: CASSSTSDPAETDTQYF
DNA: TGTGCCAGCAGTTCAACTTCGGACCCCGCAGAGACAGATACGCAGTATTTT

D: TRBD1
size: -
V: TRBV10-2
J: TRBJ2-7
CDR3: CASSLGQIHYEQYF
DNA: TGCGCCAGCAGTCTGGGACAGATACACTACGAGCAGTACTTC

D: -
size: -
V: TRBV11-2
J: TRBJ2-3
CDR3: CASSLDHPTDTQYF
DNA: TGTGCCAGCAGCTTAGATCACCCCACAGATACGCAGTATTTT

D: TRBD2
size: -
V: TRBV4-3
J: TRBJ2-1
CDR3: CASSQETSGGASNEQFF
DNA: TGCGCCAGCAGCCAAGAGACTAGCGGGGGGGCGAGTAATGAGCAGTTCTTC

D: -
size: many
V: TRBV10-2
J: TRBJ2-7
CDR3: CASSSGTVYEQYF
DNA: TGCGCCAGCAGCTCCGGGACGGTCTACGAGCAGTACTTC